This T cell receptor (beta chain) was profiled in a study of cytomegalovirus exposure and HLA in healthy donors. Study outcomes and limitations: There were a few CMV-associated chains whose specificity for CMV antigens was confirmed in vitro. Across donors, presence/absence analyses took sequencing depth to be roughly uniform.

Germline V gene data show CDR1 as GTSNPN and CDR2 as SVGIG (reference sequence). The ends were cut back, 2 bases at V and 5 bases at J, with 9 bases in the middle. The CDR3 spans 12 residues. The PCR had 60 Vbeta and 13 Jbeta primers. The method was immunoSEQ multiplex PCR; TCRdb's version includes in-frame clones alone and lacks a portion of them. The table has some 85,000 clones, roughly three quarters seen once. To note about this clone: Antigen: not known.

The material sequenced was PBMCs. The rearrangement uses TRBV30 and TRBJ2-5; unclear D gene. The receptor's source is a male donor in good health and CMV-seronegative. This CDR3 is CAWSPFGETQYF. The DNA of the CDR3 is TGTGCCTGGAGTCCCTTCGGGGAGACCCAGTACTTC.